A selection of T cell receptor beta chains follows, all from one sample in a study of blood T cell repertoires in COVID-19. Method: immunoSEQ multiplex PCR; TCRdb's copy keeps in-frame clones and lacks some. The repertoire includes 100,000 to 150,000 clones, around 83% of them detected once, and roughly 9.7% sits in the top ten. The sample taken for sequencing was peripheral blood. The receptor set was obtained from a middle-aged man with active or convalescent COVID-19. Both conserved end residues are part of each CDR3. Fields, in order: CDR3 protein, CDR3 DNA, V gene, clone size, J gene, D gene. The D gene is left open where the match is weak. A row's size may be missing; if present it is once, few, many or a size class.

CASSVGPQGADTQYF | TGTGCCAGCAGCGTAGGTCCCCAGGGGGCAGATACGCAGTATTTT | TRBV9 | - | TRBJ2-3 | TRBD1
CASSATSGGASEQFF | TGTGCCAGCTCAGCGACTAGCGGGGGGGCCAGTGAGCAGTTCTTC | TRBV18 | - | TRBJ2-1 | TRBD2
CAWRVIQQGAGNTIYF | TGTGCCTGGAGGGTGATTCAACAGGGCGCTGGAAACACCATATATTTT | TRBV30 | - | TRBJ1-3 | -
CASSPGQGPNTQYF | TGTGCCAGCAGCCCGGGACAGGGACCAAATACGCAGTATTTT | TRBV14 | - | TRBJ2-3 | TRBD1
CATSDPAGGKTQYF | TGTGCCACCAGTGATCCCGCAGGGGGAAAGACCCAGTACTTC | TRBV24-1 | - | TRBJ2-5 | TRBD1
CASTTQGARYEQYF | TGTGCCAGCACCACACAGGGGGCTCGTTACGAGCAGTACTTC | TRBV6-5 | - | TRBJ2-7 | TRBD1
CASRTGTSSPNEQFF | TGTGCCAGCAGAACCGGGACTAGTAGCCCCAATGAGCAGTTCTTC | TRBV2 | - | TRBJ2-1 | TRBD2
CASSATRGANVLTF | TGTGCCAGCAGCGCAACCAGGGGGGCCAACGTCCTGACTTTC | TRBV11-1 | - | TRBJ2-6 | -
CASSPRTGGSDTQYF | TGTGCCAGCTCACCAAGGACAGGGGGCTCAGATACGCAGTATTTT | TRBV18 | many | TRBJ2-3 | TRBD1
CSAPDNSRASSYGYTF | TGCAGCGCCCCTGACAATTCGCGGGCATCCTCCTACGGCTACACCTTC | TRBV29-1 | once | TRBJ1-2 | -
CASSPQGANTGELFF | TGTGCCAGCAGCCCCCAGGGGGCGAACACCGGGGAGCTGTTTTTT | TRBV7-2 | - | TRBJ2-2 | TRBD1
CASSLRDRGYNEQFF | TGTGCCAGCAGCTTAAGGGACAGGGGTTACAATGAGCAGTTCTTC | TRBV7-2 | - | TRBJ2-1 | TRBD1
CASSVEGGNTIYF | TGTGCCAGCAGCGTAGAGGGGGGAAACACCATATATTTT | TRBV9 | - | TRBJ1-3 | -
CASSSGQGDEEQYF | TGTGCCAGCAGCTCGGGACAGGGGGACGAGGAGCAGTACTTC | TRBV5-6 | - | TRBJ2-7 | TRBD1
CASRDRGLYEQYF | TGTGCCAGCCGGGACAGGGGGCTCTACGAGCAGTACTTC | TRBV3-1/TRBV3-2 | - | TRBJ2-7 | TRBD1
CASSRTGDYNEKLFF | TGTGCCAGCTCCCGGACAGGGGACTATAATGAAAAACTGTTTTTT | TRBV18 | - | TRBJ1-4 | TRBD1
CASSHRDSYEQYF | TGTGCCAGCAGCCACAGGGATTCCTACGAGCAGTACTTC | TRBV7-9 | - | TRBJ2-7 | -
CASSFSRTGGDETQYF | TGTGCCAGCAGCTTCTCCAGGACAGGGGGAGATGAGACCCAGTACTTC | TRBV5-8 | - | TRBJ2-5 | TRBD1
CASSQVERGIYEQYF | TGTGCCAGCAGCCAGGTGGAGCGGGGGATCTACGAGCAGTACTTC | TRBV6-2/TRBV6-3 | - | TRBJ2-7 | TRBD2
CASSFNRDRGQPQHF | TGTGCCAGCAGTTTTAACCGGGACAGGGGTCAGCCCCAGCATTTT | TRBV27 | few | TRBJ1-5 | TRBD1
CASSLGVGGGFF | TGTGCCAGCAGCTTGGGTGTCGGAGGCGGGTTCTTC | TRBV5-6 | - | TRBJ2-1 | -
CASSLGPGTGSYGYTF | TGTGCCAGCAGCTTGGGTCCCGGGACAGGGTCCTATGGCTACACCTTC | TRBV11-2 | - | TRBJ1-2 | TRBD1
CATSGLAVLGLAKNIQYF | TGTGCCACCTCGGGACTAGCGGTTTTGGGACTTGCCAAAAACATTCAGTACTTC | TRBV19 | few | TRBJ2-4 | TRBD2
CASSGRGRDTGELFF | TGTGCCAGCAGTGGCAGGGGGCGCGACACCGGGGAGCTGTTTTTT | TRBV2 | - | TRBJ2-2 | TRBD1
CASSLAVVTGTDTQYF | TGTGCCAGCAGCTTGGCCGTGGTGACAGGCACAGATACGCAGTATTTT | TRBV5-4 | - | TRBJ2-3 | -
CASSVRMEATEAFF | TGTGCCAGCAGTGTCCGTATGGAGGCCACTGAAGCTTTCTTT | TRBV6-4 | - | TRBJ1-1 | -
CASSIVIEGVQPQHF | TGTGCCAGTAGTATAGTCATCGAAGGAGTTCAGCCCCAGCATTTT | TRBV19 | few | TRBJ1-5 | -
CASSLAVRETQYF | TGTGCCAGCAGCTTGGCCGTGAGGGAGACCCAGTACTTC | TRBV3-1/TRBV3-2 | once | TRBJ2-5 | -
CASSQEGSMSGNTIYF | TGTGCCAGCTCCCAGGAGGGCTCGATGAGCGGAAACACCATATATTTT | TRBV9 | once | TRBJ1-3 | -
CASSEEGRSGDHQYF | TGTGCCAGCAGTGAAGAGGGGCGGAGTGGGGATCATCAGTACTTC | TRBV2 | - | TRBJ2-5 | -
CASSLNKRTGNSNQPQHF | TGTGCCAGCAGCCTCAATAAAAGGACAGGGAATAGCAATCAGCCCCAGCATTTT | TRBV7-8 | - | TRBJ1-5 | TRBD1
CASRLAAGPPEVTEAFF | TGTGCCAGCAGACTTGCGGCGGGCCCGCCGGAGGTAACTGAAGCTTTCTTT | TRBV21-1 | - | TRBJ1-1 | -
CASSVAGQGYEQYF | TGTGCCAGCAGCGTAGCGGGACAGGGTTACGAGCAGTACTTC | TRBV9 | - | TRBJ2-7 | TRBD1
CASKTGNGANVLTF | TGTGCCAGCAAGACAGGGAATGGGGCCAACGTCCTGACTTTC | TRBV11-2 | - | TRBJ2-6 | TRBD1
CASSLSGQPQHF | TGTGCCAGCAGTTTGTCCGGTCAGCCCCAGCATTTT | TRBV12-3/TRBV12-4 | few | TRBJ1-5 | -
CASSAGTVNSPLHF | TGCGCCAGCAGTGCCGGGACAGTAAATTCACCCCTCCACTTT | TRBV10-1 | - | TRBJ1-6 | TRBD1
CAISLAGGLNEQFF | TGTGCCATCAGCCTCGCGGGGGGCCTCAATGAGCAGTTCTTC | TRBV10-3 | - | TRBJ2-1 | TRBD2
CASSLWSDNSNQPQHF | TGTGCCAGCAGCTTGTGGTCAGACAATAGCAATCAGCCCCAGCATTTT | TRBV5-6 | - | TRBJ1-5 | -
CASSQAEAGASTDTQYF | TGCGCCAGCAGCCAGGCCGAAGCGGGGGCATCCACAGATACGCAGTATTTT | TRBV4-1 | - | TRBJ2-3 | TRBD2
CASRYSTNEKLFF | TGTGCCAGCAGGTATTCAACTAATGAAAAACTGTTTTTT | TRBV2 | - | TRBJ1-4 | -
CASSQGGAGDTQYF | TGCGCCAGCAGCCAGGGGGGGGCAGGGGATACGCAGTATTTT | TRBV4-3 | - | TRBJ2-3 | -
CASRTAGTGELFF | TGTGCCAGCAGGACAGCGGGGACCGGGGAGCTGTTTTTT | TRBV6-5 | few | TRBJ2-2 | TRBD2
CASLRDSVGYTF | TGTGCCAGTCTCCGGGACAGCGTTGGCTACACCTTC | TRBV2 | - | TRBJ1-2 | TRBD1
CASSQSGQPQHF | TGTGCCAGCAGCCAGTCGGGTCAGCCCCAGCATTTT | TRBV14 | - | TRBJ1-5 | -
CASIRGQGMHNEQFF | TGTGCCAGCATTAGGGGGCAGGGGATGCACAATGAGCAGTTCTTC | TRBV2 | - | TRBJ2-1 | TRBD1
CASSRGQETYEQYF | TGCGCCAGCAGCCGGGGACAGGAGACCTACGAGCAGTACTTC | TRBV4-3 | few | TRBJ2-7 | TRBD1